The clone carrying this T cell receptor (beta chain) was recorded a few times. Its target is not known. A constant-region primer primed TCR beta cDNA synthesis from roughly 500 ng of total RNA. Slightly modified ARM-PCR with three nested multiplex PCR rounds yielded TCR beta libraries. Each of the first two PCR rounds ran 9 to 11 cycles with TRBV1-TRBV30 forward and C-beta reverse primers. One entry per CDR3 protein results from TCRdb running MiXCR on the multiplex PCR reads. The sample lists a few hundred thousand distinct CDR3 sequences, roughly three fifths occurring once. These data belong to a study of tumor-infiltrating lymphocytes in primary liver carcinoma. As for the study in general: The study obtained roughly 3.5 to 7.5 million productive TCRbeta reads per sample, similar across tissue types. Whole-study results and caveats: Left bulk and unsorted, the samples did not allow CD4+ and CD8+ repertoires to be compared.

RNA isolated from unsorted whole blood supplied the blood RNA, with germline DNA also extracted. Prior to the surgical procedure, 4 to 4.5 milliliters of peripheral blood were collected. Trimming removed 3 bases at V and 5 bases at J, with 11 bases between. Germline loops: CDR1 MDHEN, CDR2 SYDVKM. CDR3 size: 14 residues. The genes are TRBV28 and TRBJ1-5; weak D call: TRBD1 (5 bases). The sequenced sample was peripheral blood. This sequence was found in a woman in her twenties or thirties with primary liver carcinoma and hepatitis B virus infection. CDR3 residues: CASSFSGPYQPQHF. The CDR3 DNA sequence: TGTGCCAGCAGTTTTTCAGGGCCTTATCAGCCCCAGCATTTT. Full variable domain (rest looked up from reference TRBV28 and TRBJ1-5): DVKVTQSSRYLVKRTGEKVFLECVQDMDHENMFWYRQDPGLGLRLIYFSYDVKMKEKGDIPEGYSVSREKKERFSLILESASTNQTSMYLCASSFSGPYQPQHFGDGTRLSIL.